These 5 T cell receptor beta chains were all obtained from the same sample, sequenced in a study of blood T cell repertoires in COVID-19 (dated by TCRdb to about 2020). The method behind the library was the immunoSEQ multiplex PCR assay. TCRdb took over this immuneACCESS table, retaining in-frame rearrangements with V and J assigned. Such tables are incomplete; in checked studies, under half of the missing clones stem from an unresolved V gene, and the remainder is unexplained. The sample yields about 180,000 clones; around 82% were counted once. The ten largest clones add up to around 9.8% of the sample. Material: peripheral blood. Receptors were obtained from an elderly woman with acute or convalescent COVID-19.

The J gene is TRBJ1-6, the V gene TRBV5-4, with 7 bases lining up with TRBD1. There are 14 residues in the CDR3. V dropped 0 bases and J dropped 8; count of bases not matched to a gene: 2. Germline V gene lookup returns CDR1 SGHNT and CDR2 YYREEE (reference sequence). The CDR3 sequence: CASSLATGDSPLHF. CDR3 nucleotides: TGTGCCAGCAGCTTGGCCACAGGGGATTCACCCCTCCACTTT.

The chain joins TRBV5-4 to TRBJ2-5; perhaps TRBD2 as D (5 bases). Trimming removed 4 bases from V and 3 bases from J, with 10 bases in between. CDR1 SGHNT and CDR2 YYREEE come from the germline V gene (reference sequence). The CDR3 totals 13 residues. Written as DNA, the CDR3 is TGTGCCAGCAGCCCCCGGGAAGAAGAGACCCAGTACTTC. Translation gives CASSPREEETQYF.

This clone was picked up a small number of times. CDR3 sequence reads: CASSYSSSAREWGTEAFF. CDR3 coding DNA: TGTGCCAGCAGTTACTCGTCTAGTGCGAGGGAGTGGGGCACTGAAGCTTTCTTT. The V call is TRBV6-2 or TRBV6-3, the J call TRBJ1-1; D remains ambiguous. Germline V lookup: CDR1 MNHEY, CDR2 SVGEGT. The CDR3 spans 18 residues. Trimming left V 0 bases short and J 4 bases short, with 21 bases between.

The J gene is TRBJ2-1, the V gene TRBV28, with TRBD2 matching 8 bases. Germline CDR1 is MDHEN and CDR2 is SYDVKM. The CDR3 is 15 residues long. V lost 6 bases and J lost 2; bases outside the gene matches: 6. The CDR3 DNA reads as TGTGCCAGCAGCCCCAGCGGGGGTCCCTACAATGAGCAGTTCTTC. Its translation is CASSPSGGPYNEQFF. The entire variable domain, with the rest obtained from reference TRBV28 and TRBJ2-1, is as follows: DVKVTQSSRYLVKRTGEKVFLECVQDMDHENMFWYRQDPGLGLRLIYFSYDVKMKEKGDIPEGYSVSREKKERFSLILESASTNQTSMYLCASSPSGGPYNEQFFGPGTRLTVL.

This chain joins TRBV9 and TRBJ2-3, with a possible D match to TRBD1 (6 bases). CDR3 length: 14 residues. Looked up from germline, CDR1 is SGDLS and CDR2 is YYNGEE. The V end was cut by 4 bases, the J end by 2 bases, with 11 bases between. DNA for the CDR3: TGTGCCAGCAGCCAGGGGCCTAACACAGATACGCAGTATTTT. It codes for CASSQGPNTDTQYF.